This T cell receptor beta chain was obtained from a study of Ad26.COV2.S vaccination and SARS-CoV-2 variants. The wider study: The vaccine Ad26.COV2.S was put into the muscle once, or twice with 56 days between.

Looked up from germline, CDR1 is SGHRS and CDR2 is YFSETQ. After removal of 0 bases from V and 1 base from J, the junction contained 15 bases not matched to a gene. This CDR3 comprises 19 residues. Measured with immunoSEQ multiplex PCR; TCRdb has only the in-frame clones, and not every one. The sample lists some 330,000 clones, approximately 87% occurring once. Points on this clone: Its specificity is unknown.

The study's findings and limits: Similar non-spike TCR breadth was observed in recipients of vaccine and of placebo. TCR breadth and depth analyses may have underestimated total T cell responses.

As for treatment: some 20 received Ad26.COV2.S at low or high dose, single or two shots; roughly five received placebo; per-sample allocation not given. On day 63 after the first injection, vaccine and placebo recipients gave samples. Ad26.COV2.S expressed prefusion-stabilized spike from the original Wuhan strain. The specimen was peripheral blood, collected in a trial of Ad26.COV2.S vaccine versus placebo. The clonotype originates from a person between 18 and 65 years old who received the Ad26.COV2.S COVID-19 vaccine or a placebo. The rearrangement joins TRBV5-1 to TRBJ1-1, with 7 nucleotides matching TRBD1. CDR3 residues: CASSLGEQGRGWTNTEAFF. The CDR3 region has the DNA TGCGCCAGCAGCTTGGGGGAACAGGGGCGGGGATGGACGAACACTGAAGCTTTCTTT.